This T cell receptor beta chain was found in a study of blood T cell repertoires in COVID-19. For the study at large: In each case, the material was cDNA or gDNA derived from T cells, B-cell-depleted T cells, or PBMCs.

Germline V gives CDR1 MGHDK, CDR2 SYGVNS. Trimming left V 7 bases short and J 0 bases short, with 8 bases between. This CDR3 contains 13 residues. Measured with immunoSEQ multiplex PCR; TCRdb has only the in-frame clones, and not every one. The sample consists of about 490,000 clones, 75% to 90% of them appearing once. The sequence was obtained from a human donor in a cohort sampled during active COVID-19. The chain is built from TRBV25-1 and TRBJ2-3; D gene ambiguous. Sequences were obtained from peripheral blood. CDR3 DNA: TGTGCCAGCAAGAGCTCTAGCACAGATACGCAGTATTTT. It yields the protein CASKSSSTDTQYF.